This T cell receptor (beta chain) was captured in a study of blood T cell repertoires in COVID-19. Study in general: T cells, B-cell-depleted T cells, or PBMCs provided the cDNA or gDNA that served as material.

Study processing details: Amplification from reference gene primers served as the basis for estimated nucleated cell counts. Data came from immunoSEQ multiplex PCR; TCRdb stores just in-frame clones and leaves some out. V and J calls plus clone size are reproduced from that table; the DNA served to infer D and trimming. Found here are about 350,000 clones, roughly nine tenths of them singletons; the top ten hold 1%. The CDR3 loop spans 15 amino acids. CDR1 is LNHDA, CDR2 SQIVND, per germline (reference sequence). The V end was cut by 0 bases, the J end by 3 bases, with 11 bases between. Those enrolled, adults aged roughly 18 to 89 years, came from fewer than 25 US areas.

This chain uses TRBV19 with TRBJ2-5; D possibly corresponds to TRBD2 (5 bases). The clonotype was recovered from a woman under 40 who had recovered from COVID-19. The sequencing input was PBMCs or T cells enriched from blood (not recorded which). DNA for the CDR3: TGTGCCAGTAGTATAGATCAAACGGGGAAAGAGACCCAGTACTTC. Amino acid sequence: CASSIDQTGKETQYF.